The subject of this entry is one T cell receptor beta chain. This clone showed up just once. What antigen it recognizes has not been identified. No much larger clonotype is one base removed from it; base qualities were not supplied. Libraries were built with the immunoSEQ multiplex PCR assay. For the multiplex PCR, a mixture combining 60 forward primers for TCR Vbeta segments and 13 reverse primers for TCR Jbeta segments was used. A multiplex PCR assay on genomic DNA amplified the CDR3 region of rearranged TCR beta genes. The amplified TCR beta libraries were sequenced on the Illumina HiSeq System as 87-base-pair reads. The paper's data handling went like this. Across the 640 or so repertoires, a later analysis counted around 80 million unique TCR beta chains, roughly 11 million of which were shared by at least two donors. To remove PCR and sequencing errors, raw reads were error-corrected and collapsed into unique sequences using a nearest-neighbor algorithm that merged closely related sequences. V, D and J gene segments were assigned by aligning CDR3 sequences to IMGT reference sequences. For a sequence to be retained, a match of at least six nucleotides was required to both a V gene segment and a J gene segment. Rearrangements were classified as productive when the CDR3 lacked stop codons and remained in frame with V and J, and all other rearrangements were classified as non-productive. Following IMGT convention, CDR3 was defined as the stretch from the second conserved V-encoded cysteine up to the conserved J-encoded phenylalanine. In an earlier analysis of 550 to 650 of the donors, sequences lacking an unambiguous match to a single V gene segment were excluded. In an earlier analysis of a few hundred of the donors, a V segment was called functional when productive rearrangements were above 56.7%, and segregating when the standard deviation between donors exceeded 5%. A statistical classification framework was built to diagnose cytomegalovirus status from the catalog of TCR beta chain sequences. In a later analysis, V and J genes were assigned by comparing TCR nucleotide sequences against IMGT/GENE-DB human TR gene sequences. The TCRdist pipeline was used in a later analysis to assign CDR3 sequences and most-parsimonious VDJ recombination scenarios. In a later analysis, every TCR beta chain was defined by the combination of its CDR3 amino acid sequence and its V-gene family, and reads without a unique V-gene family were dropped. A later analysis removed several hundred highly shared, low-generation-probability nucleotide sequences to deal with suspected cross-contamination and a sequencing artifact. In a later analysis, a clonal expansion index for each public chain was calculated from normalized within-repertoire ranks of inferred template counts. In a later analysis, generation probabilities were computed with a VDJ recombination model fitted to out-of-frame rearrangements, and the resulting probabilities were checked against IGoR. In a later analysis, TCR-TCR, TCR-HLA and TCR-CMV co-occurrence was scored with hypergeometric tests, and a repertoire-size bias correction was applied to TCR pairs. False discovery rates were estimated in a later analysis by permuting HLA or CMV assignments 20 times. In a later analysis, co-occurring TCRs were grouped with DBSCAN, and TCRdist sequence similarity was added when clustering was performed within HLA-allele-positive subsets. Co-occurrence clustering excluded repertoires with fewer than 30,000 or more than 120,000 public chains, plus five with anomalous nucleotide sharing. The table was pulled from immuneACCESS by TCRdb, which kept in-frame rearrangements only. Such tables lose some clones; where checked, under half of the loss comes from unresolved V genes, and the rest has no known cause. V and J calls and clone size follow that table, whereas D and trimming were derived from the DNA. The sample table holds approximately 160,000 clones, of which about 80% were seen once. The ten top clones hold around 7.3% of the sample.

This entry is derived from a study of cytomegalovirus exposure and HLA in healthy donors (dated by TCRdb to the late 2010s). As for the study more broadly: According to an earlier analysis of around 600 of the donors, about 179 million T cells yielded 90 million to 130 million unique TCR beta sequences and less than 300 Gb of sequence data. An early release that covered 500 to 800 HLA-typed donors contained approximately 320 gigabases of sequencing data and around 80 million unique TCR sequences. Of the 300 to 450 genotyped donors, around 81% fell in the genetic ancestry cluster associated with self-reported Caucasian donors. The study aimed to test whether signatures of past pathogen exposure could be identified by cataloging public T cell receptors. The T cell repertoires of 670 or so subjects were profiled by immunosequencing and related to cytomegalovirus serostatus. Along with the 666-subject first cohort, a separate validation cohort of around 110 different subjects was used. The study combined high-throughput TCR immunosequencing, statistical association of individual TCRs with disease status, and machine learning to predict cytomegalovirus infection status. To study patterns of TCR occurrence, a later analysis re-analyzed previously published TCR beta repertoires from 666 donors and added high-resolution HLA genotyping. Rather than using new phenotypic data, the later analysis identified candidate immune exposures from TCR beta sequences and from how often those sequences occurred across donors. To decide whether each TCR beta V gene segment behaved as functional or pseudogenic, an earlier analysis of several hundred of the donors relied on high-throughput TCR beta sequencing. Donor age, sex, ethnicity and CMV serostatus were compiled alongside the repertoire data. Genome-wide SNP genotypes for about three fifths of the roughly 670 donors were used in a later genetic analysis, which treated that subset as a discovery cohort. Every discovery cohort repertoire had been produced on one sequencing platform. Class I and class II HLA loci were covered by the typing at four-digit resolution. Typing coverage differed by locus: A, B, C, DRB1 and DQB1 were typed in about 629-640 donors, DQA1 in about 560, DPA1 in 600 to 610, and DPB1 in approximately 450. Roughly 5 DR-DQ haplotypes were handled as single units for association and clustering because linkage in the cohort was strong. Across approximately 400 genotyped donors of the cohort, an average of about 250,000 unique TCR beta nucleotide sequences per donor were sequenced, and roughly a sixth of those sequences were non-productive. Study-level results and caveats: According to the authors, the approach could potentially be generalized to other disease states and immunological phenotypes. A later analysis associated about 18,000 TCR beta sequences with specific HLA alleles at a false discovery rate of 0.05. A total of 150 to 200 TCR beta chains were listed by the study as associated with cytomegalovirus. In a later analysis, the rate of TCR association differed among HLA loci, with DRB1 alleles having the most associated TCRs and HLA-C alleles having the fewest. Correlated functional status among segregating V segments might reflect linkage disequilibrium, but an unknown experimental factor could not be ruled out. Across donors, most TCR sequences were observed very rarely, whereas some public TCRs were present in many individuals. In this cohort, only TCR beta chains were sequenced, and detectable features were limited by the absence of alpha or paired-chain data. Because counts were too low, roughly 18 rarely observed V segments, including chromosome 9 orphons, were left out of the earlier analysis of some 640 of the donors. Most CMV-associated TCR beta chains appeared to be HLA-restricted in a later analysis, and the HLA associations seemed to be driven largely by CMV exposure. An association between a missense DCLRE1C variant and V-gene and J-gene trimming of TCR beta chains was found in a later genetic analysis and replicated in an independent cohort. The sequencing pipeline was judged likely to have produced a cluster of highly shared sequence variants as a technical artifact. A further reported finding was that TCR beta sequences accurately predicted the HLA-A and HLA-B alleles for most subjects in the first cohort. Some IMGT-functional V segments, including TRBV6-2 and TRBV6-3, could not be told apart with the 87-base-pair reads, so those segments were excluded. The presence/absence analyses assumed that sequencing depth was roughly uniform across donors, and that assumption may not be true. For the cohort, immune exposure information was limited to CMV serostatus. Three of the identified cytomegalovirus-associated TCR beta chains were confirmed in vitro to be specific for cytomegalovirus antigens. HLA typing was unavailable for some donors at each locus, so association tests used only the typed subset. Cytomegalovirus status was reported to be diagnosed by the classifier with high specificity and sensitivity in both the original and validation cohorts. According to a later analysis, parvovirus B19, influenza, CMV and Epstein-Barr virus appeared linked to several top co-occurrence clusters. When HLA alleles, especially DR and DQ, strongly co-occurred, attributing TCR associations to individual alleles was difficult. A later analysis found that HLA-associated TCR beta chains were more clonally expanded and had lower generation probabilities than equally common non-associated chains. An earlier analysis of approximately 570 of the donors showed that most TCR beta V segments appeared in productive rearrangements either about 90% or about 30% of the time, which broadly matched IMGT annotations. Compared with the approximately 670-donor mean, donors in an Asian-associated ancestry cluster had fewer N-insertions in productive TCRs, according to a later genetic analysis.

In the germline V gene, CDR1 corresponds to SGHNT and CDR2 to YENEEA. The CDR3 holds 15 amino acids from the cysteine to the phenylalanine. The read is trimmed to its CDR3 DNA, 45 bases read in frame from base 1. Deletion took 1 base off V and 6 bases off J, with a span of 13 bases between the germline ends. The cohort comprised fewer than 700 healthy bone marrow donors. Cohort members were all nominally healthy when sampled, although unrecorded immune exposures were likely present. The donor was CMV seropositive and belonged to the group of around 300 seropositive cohort members. Every donor gave a peripheral blood sample, and the peripheral blood mononuclear cells from that sample were used for TCR beta sequencing. The Qiagen DNeasy Blood Extraction Kit was used to extract genomic DNA from the blood cell samples.

The sequence derives from a man younger than 40 in good health and CMV-seropositive. What was sequenced was PBMCs. The chain uses TRBV11-3 and TRBJ2-1; a weak D assignment points to TRBD1 (5 bases agree). The CDR3 region: CASSLGGHVGNEQFF. At the DNA level, the sequence is TGTGCCAGCAGCTTAGGAGGACACGTGGGCAATGAGCAGTTCTTC. This CDR3, with the reference TRBV11-3 and TRBJ2-1 proteins standing in past its ends, gives the full variable domain EAGVVQSPRYKIIEKKQPVAFWCNPISGHNTLYWYLQNLGQGPELLIRYENEEAVDDSQLPKDRFSAERLKGVDSTLKIQPAELGDSAVYLCASSLGGHVGNEQFFGPGTRLTVL.